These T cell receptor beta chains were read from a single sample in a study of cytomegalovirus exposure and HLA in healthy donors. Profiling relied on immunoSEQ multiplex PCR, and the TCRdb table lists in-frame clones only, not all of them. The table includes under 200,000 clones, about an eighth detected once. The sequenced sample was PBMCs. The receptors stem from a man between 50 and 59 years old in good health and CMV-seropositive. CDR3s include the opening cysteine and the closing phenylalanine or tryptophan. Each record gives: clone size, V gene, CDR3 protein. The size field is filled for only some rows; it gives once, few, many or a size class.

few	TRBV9	CASSVGTGGNYGYTF
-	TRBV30	CAWSEGSSGNTIYF
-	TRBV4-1	CASSLGMAGGAYEQYF
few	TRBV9	CASSVGQAQYEQYF
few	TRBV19	CASSITQGSAGYTF
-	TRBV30	CAWLSGTGKDTQYF
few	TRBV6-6	CASSFTPNYNSPLHF
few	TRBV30	CAWSGGRGRGTEAFF
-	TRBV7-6	CASSLVEGNSPLHF
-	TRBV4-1	CASSPGQGRTNEKLFF
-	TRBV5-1	CASRDTADQPQHF
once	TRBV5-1	CASSATSGGRDEQFF
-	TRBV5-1	CASSKTGEITDTQYF
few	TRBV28	CASSSLGTSGGIYNEQFF
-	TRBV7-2	CASSFSTGELFF
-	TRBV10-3	CAISDLTGNEQFF
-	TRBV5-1	CASSSIGGGGDTQYF
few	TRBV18	CASSSGQGKDKPQHF
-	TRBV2	CASRTGQAFNYGYTF
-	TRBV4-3	CASSQGLGDTQYF
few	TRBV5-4	CASSLGQDSYNSPLHF
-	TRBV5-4	CASSPGGDTEAFF
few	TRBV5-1	CASSGEQGPSQETQYF
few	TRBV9	CASSGRGAPRGTDTQYF
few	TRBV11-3	CASSSYRVTEAFF
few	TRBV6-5	CASSSTYEQYF
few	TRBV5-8	CASSLTGGAGDTQYF
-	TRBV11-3	CASSLDPPGANEKLFF
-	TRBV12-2	CASRFMGGESNQPQHF
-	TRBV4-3	CASSRDLTDTQYF
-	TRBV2	CASSTGYFSNQPQHF
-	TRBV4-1	CASSQALGNTIYF
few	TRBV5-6	CASSWWSGTRNSGANVLTF
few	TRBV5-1	CASSKDMITEAFF
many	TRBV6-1	CASRMDWNQPQHF
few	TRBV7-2	CASSLRRGDNQPQHF
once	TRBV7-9	CASSLSGDNQPQHF
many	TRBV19	CASSLSGGANYEQYF
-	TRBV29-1	CSVVGRTGEQYF
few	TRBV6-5	CASRASGTGDIGYTF
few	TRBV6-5	CASSTDWNQPQHF
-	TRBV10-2	CASRVAFGQGAFRDSGYTF
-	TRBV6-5	CASRGSGTGARGYTF
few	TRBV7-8	CATNPGQGFEQYF
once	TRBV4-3	CASSPGRGLLNTQYF
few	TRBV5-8	CASSLLASGGLYQETQYF
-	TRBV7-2	CASSPDRGGYPEAFF
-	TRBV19	CASSMLGGETQYF
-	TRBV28	CASSLVGQGLAEAFF
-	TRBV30	CAWRARRNNSPLHF
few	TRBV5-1	CASSSREGRSSGNTIYF
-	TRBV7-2	CASSPGLANTGELFF
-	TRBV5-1	CASSRGQGFQEGYTF